The entry that follows covers one TCR beta chain sequence. Its antigen is not identified. Sequencing targeted expressed TCRB transcripts, as all isolated RNA had been reverse transcribed. Produced via immunoSEQ multiplex PCR; TCRdb's table is partial and in-frame only. This repertoire shows around 140,000 clones, less than 15% found once; its top ten account for under 1.5%. Trimming pared 5 bases from V and 4 bases from J, leaving 16 bases between. Germline CDR1 reads SEHNR; CDR2 reads FQNEAQ (reference sequence). This CDR3 is built from 15 residues. This sample is drawn from a study of beta chain features in type 1 diabetes. Study results and caveats: Type 1 diabetes patients had TCRB CDR3s that were shorter (moderately but significantly so) in all four CD4+ subsets. Cells expressing TCR highly could be over-represented by cDNA sequencing.

The sequence was obtained from a man aged 18-30 years with type 1 diabetes. The sequencing input was central memory CD4+ T cells from blood. The chain is built from TRBV7-9 and TRBJ2-3; the D gene could be TRBD1 or TRBD2 (5 bases each). The CDR3 DNA follows: TGTGCCAGCAGCCGCGACAGCCTGGGGGCAGATACGCAGTATTTT. Translation gives CASSRDSLGADTQYF. Full variable domain (outside the CDR3, taken from reference TRBV7-9 and TRBJ2-3): DTGVSQNPRHKITKRGQNVTFRCDPISEHNRLYWYRQTLGQGPEFLTYFQNEAQLEKSRLLSDRFSAERPKGSFSTLEIQRTEQGDSAMYLCASSRDSLGADTQYFGPGTRLTVL.